Each of the 19 T cell receptor beta chains below was sequenced from the same sample in a study of molecular identifiers for immune sequencing clone quantification. MiXCR was run by TCRdb on the PCR reads, yielding one entry per CDR3 protein. The sample lists around 460,000 distinct CDR3 sequences; roughly 26% were seen once. Input material: naive CD8+ T cells from blood, with Jurkat cell RNA spiked in. Subset described: FACS-sorted CD8+CD4-CCR7+CD45RA+ naive T cells. The receptors were sampled from a human donor in good health. Some libraries in this study had Jurkat cell RNA spiked in.

This clonotype was found many times. The V gene is TRBV7-9, the J gene TRBJ2-7, with D possibly matching TRBD1 (6 bases). Germline values: CDR1 SEHNR, CDR2 FQNEAQ (reference sequence). This CDR3 is built from 16 residues. V lost 0 bases to trimming and J lost 5 bases, with 17 bases between them. The CDR3 protein is CASSLAGAGATHEQYF. CDR3 nucleotide sequence: TGTGCCAGCAGCTTAGCGGGGGCAGGTGCGACCCACGAGCAGTACTTC.

This clonotype was observed a handful of times. This chain joins TRBV4-3 and TRBJ2-7; tentatively, D is TRBD1 (5 bases). V gave up 3 bases and J gave up 0 bases, with 12 bases separating them. The CDR3 loop spans 15 amino acids. Germline V gene data show CDR1 as LGHNA and CDR2 as YSLEER. The CDR3 DNA is TGCGCCAGCAGCCAGTCGGCAGGGCGCTCCTACGAGCAGTACTTC. Translation: CASSQSAGRSYEQYF.

CDR3 bases: TGCAGTGCTAGCGGACTGGCTGATAATGAAAAACTGTTTTTT. Translated: CSASGLADNEKLFF. The rearrangement links TRBV20-1 to TRBJ1-4, with D unclear. V was trimmed by 3 bases and J by 4 bases, leaving 12 bases between them. Germline CDR1 DFQATT, CDR2 SNEGSKA (reference sequence). This CDR3 is 14 amino acids long.

The sample holds many counts of this clonotype. This chain joins TRBV28 and TRBJ2-7, with D perhaps assigned TRBD1 or TRBD2 (5 bases each). The germline V and J ends were trimmed by 4 bases and 2 bases, with 9 bases remaining between them. Germline V gives CDR1 MDHEN, CDR2 SYDVKM. CDR3 length: 13 amino acids. The CDR3 DNA is TGTGCCAGCAGTTCCCGGGACGCCTACGAGCAGTACTTC. The encoded protein is CASSSRDAYEQYF.

This clonotype was seen a few times. The chain carries TRBV27 and TRBJ1-2; D unresolved. The V gene lost 5 bases and the J gene lost 1 base, with 11 bases spanning the gap. Germline values: CDR1 MNHEY, CDR2 SMNVEV (reference sequence). The CDR3 length is 14 residues. The CDR3, as DNA: TGTGCCAGCAGTCCCCTGAGGGATAACTATGGCTACACCTTC. Translated: CASSPLRDNYGYTF.

The chain joins TRBV29-1 to TRBJ1-3, with D possibly TRBD1 on 6 matching bases. Germline CDR1 reads SQVTM; CDR2 reads ANQGSEA. V gave up 7 bases and J gave up 0 bases, with 19 bases separating them. The CDR3 consists of 16 residues. CDR3 DNA: TGCAGCGCCGTCGGGGGCAGAACGTCCTCTGGAAACACCATATATTTT. Translating it yields CSAVGGRTSSGNTIYF.

This clonotype was picked up many times. The CDR3 reads CASSFNGVSGANVLTF. The CDR3 DNA reads TGTGCCAGCAGTTTTAATGGGGTATCAGGGGCCAACGTCCTGACTTTC. The chain has TRBV27 and TRBJ2-6; no definite D call. The CDR3 consists of 16 residues. Germline CDR1 reads MNHEY; CDR2 reads SMNVEV (reference sequence). Trimming cost V 3 bases and J 4 bases, with 13 bases left between them.

A remark on this clonotype: Since a much larger clone is just one base distant, this may be a read error. The chain is built from TRBV7-2 and TRBJ2-7; 8 bases agree with TRBD1. The CDR3 covers 16 residues. J was trimmed by 2 bases and V by 3 bases; bases with no gene match: 9. CDR1 and CDR2 (germline): SGHTA, FQGNSA. The CDR3 sequence: CASSFAIQGAPYEQYF. CDR3 DNA: TGTGCCAGCAGCTTTGCCATCCAGGGGGCCCCCTACGAGCAGTACTTC.

On this clonotype: Its ends do not fully match the called genes, so a read error is possible. The CDR3 DNA reads TGTGCCAGCAGCTTATACACCTACAATGAGCTGTTCTTC. Translated: CASSLYTYNELFF. The chain employs TRBV11-2 and TRBJ2-1; D is unresolved. CDR1 SGHAT and CDR2 FQNNGV come from the germline V gene. This CDR3 is built from 13 residues.

The J gene is TRBJ1-5, the V gene TRBV4-1; D is perhaps TRBD1 (5 bases). This CDR3 contains 14 residues. Between the trimmed V and J ends, which lost 1 base and 6 bases, there was a span of 10 bases. Germline V lookup: CDR1 MGHRA, CDR2 YSYEKL. The CDR3, as DNA: TGCGCCAGCAGCCAAGGAATCGGGGGTCAGCCCCAGCATTTT. This gives the protein CASSQGIGGQPQHF.

The CDR3 sequence: CAISESVGGPNEQFF. CDR3 DNA: TGTGCCATCAGTGAGTCGGTGGGAGGGCCGAATGAGCAGTTCTTC. V and J are TRBV10-3 and TRBJ2-1; the match to TRBD2 covers 7 bases. The ends lost 0 bases at V and 7 bases at J; junction bases unmatched: 6. The CDR3 runs to 15 residues. Germline CDR1 ENHRY, CDR2 SYGVKD.

This clonotype occurred a few times. The chain uses TRBV20-1 and TRBJ1-1, with TRBD1 matching over 11 bases. V lost 0 bases to trimming and J lost 4 bases; unmatched junction nucleotides: 7. The CDR3 has 16 residues. The V gene's germline CDR1 is DFQATT and CDR2 SNEGSKA (reference sequence). Written as DNA, the CDR3 is TGCAGTGCTAGAGATTGGGGACAGGGGGTCCGCACTGAAGCTTTCTTT. It specifies CSARDWGQGVRTEAFF.

This clonotype was detected once. V is TRBV9 and J is TRBJ1-4, with D unclear. The CDR3 totals 15 residues. Germline V gives CDR1 SGDLS, CDR2 YYNGEE. The V and J ends lost 0 bases and 5 bases respectively, with 11 bases between them. CDR3: CASSVGGSLNEKLFF. In DNA form, the CDR3 reads TGTGCCAGCAGCGTAGGTGGCAGCCTCAATGAAAAACTGTTTTTT.

This clonotype was picked up a small number of times. V gene TRBV4-1 combines with J gene TRBJ2-3, with D maybe TRBD1 (6 bases). CDR3 size: 14 residues. CDR1 MGHRA and CDR2 YSYEKL come from the germline V gene. V shed 0 bases and J shed 6 bases, with 10 bases lying between them. The CDR3 sequence: CASSQDSGEDTQYF. As DNA, the CDR3 is TGCGCCAGCAGCCAAGATTCAGGGGAGGATACGCAGTATTTT.

V and J are TRBV6-9 and TRBJ2-5; D is possibly TRBD1 or TRBD2 (6 bases each). Germline CDR1 and CDR2: MNHGY and SVAAGI. V shed 4 bases and J shed 5 bases, with 14 bases lying between them. The CDR3 sequence is 14 residues long. DNA for the CDR3: TGTGCCAGCAGTTTTTCCGGGGGCTCGGAGACCCAGTACTTC. It translates to CASSFSGGSETQYF.

Many counts were recorded for this clonotype. A read error may account for a junction end that differs from germline. The J gene is TRBJ2-7, the V gene TRBV7-9, with a weak D call TRBD1 (5 bases). The CDR3 consists of 12 residues. Germline V gives CDR1 SEHNR, CDR2 FQNEAQ (reference sequence). The CDR3 is CASSLGDYEQYF. CDR3 DNA sequence: TGTGCCAGCAGTTTAGGGGACTACGAGCAGTACTTC.

This clonotype has a count of ten or more. The gene calls are TRBV28 and TRBJ2-7; tentatively, D is TRBD2 (6 bases). V was trimmed by 3 bases and J by 4 bases, leaving 13 bases between them. CDR1 is MDHEN and CDR2 is SYDVKM in the germline V gene. This CDR3 has 14 amino acids. The CDR3 protein is CASSLRDSLYEQYF. Here the CDR3 DNA reads TGTGCCAGCAGTTTGCGGGATTCTTTGTACGAGCAGTACTTC.

This clonotype has a handful of counts. The chain links TRBV29-1 to TRBJ1-2, with 10 bases that match TRBD1. There are 14 residues in the CDR3. J was trimmed by 6 bases and V by 4 bases; bases with no gene match: 8. Germline lookup yields CDR1 SQVTM and CDR2 ANQGSEA. The chain's CDR3 is CSVAPRGTGDGYTF. CDR3 bases: TGCAGCGTTGCCCCTCGAGGGACAGGGGATGGCTACACCTTC.

There are a few counts of this clonotype. V and J are TRBV5-1 and TRBJ2-2; TRBD1 matches 7 bases. After removal of 2 bases from V and 0 bases from J, the junction contained 10 bases not matched to a gene. CDR1 and CDR2 from the germline V gene are SGHRS and YFSETQ. The CDR3 consists of 18 residues. DNA for the CDR3: TGCGCCAGCAGCTTTGTGCCCCACAGGGGCACGAACACCGGGGAGCTGTTTTTT. This codes for CASSFVPHRGTNTGELFF.